Each of the 19 T cell receptor beta chains below was sequenced from the same sample in a study of cytotoxic CD8 clonotypes in ibrutinib-treated CLL. The data were produced by immunoSEQ multiplex PCR, yet TCRdb's version contains in-frame clones alone and is incomplete. The data contain approximately 340,000 clones, under 70% of them singletons. Source: PBMCs, taken after 36 months of ibrutinib treatment. The receptors were sampled from a human donor with chronic lymphocytic leukemia.

This clone appeared once. The chain links TRBV7-6 to TRBJ2-7; 7 positions match TRBD2. Germline loops: CDR1 SGHVS, CDR2 FNYEAQ. The V segment lost 5 bases and the J segment 3 bases; nucleotides outside the gene matches: 4. The CDR3 length is 13 residues. The CDR3 DNA follows: TGTGCCAGCAGCAACCGGGACTACTACGAGCAGTACTTC. This sequence encodes CASSNRDYYEQYF.

For the CDR3, the DNA is TGTGCCAGTAGGAACATGCCGGGGGCAGCCCAGCATTTT. Amino acid sequence: CASRNMPGAAQHF. This chain links TRBV19 with TRBJ1-5; possible D gene TRBD1, 6 bases. Germline assignment: CDR1 LNHDA and CDR2 SQIVND (reference sequence). V dropped 6 bases and J dropped 11 bases, with 17 bases sitting between them. The CDR3 contains 13 residues.

The chain recombines TRBV18 with TRBJ2-6; no firm D call. Germline V gene data show CDR1 as KGHSH and CDR2 as LQKENI. CDR3 length equals 14 residues. Trimming took 6 bases from V and 4 from J, leaving 10 bases between them. This CDR3 is CASSDGSGANVLTF. The DNA for the CDR3 is TGTGCCAGCTCCGATGGGTCAGGGGCCAACGTCCTGACTTTC.

The V gene is TRBV11-1, the J gene TRBJ2-7; D possibly corresponds to TRBD2 (7 bases). V was clipped by 1 base and J by 5 bases, with 27 bases between them. The CDR3 is made up of 19 amino acids. The germline CDR1 and CDR2 sequences are SGHAT and FQDESV (reference sequence). In DNA form, the CDR3 reads TGTGCCAGCAGCTTAGGCAGCATTGGGGGGGGGCCAGCGACCCACGAGCAGTACTTC. It specifies CASSLGSIGGGPATHEQYF.

This clone was observed a handful of times. The chain has TRBV6-6 and TRBJ1-2; 7 nucleotides match TRBD1. Trimming took 1 base from V and 5 from J; bases not matched to a gene: 1. The CDR3 runs to 13 residues. In germline, CDR1 is MNHNY, CDR2 SVGAGI (reference sequence). DNA for the CDR3: TGTGCCAGCAGTTACTTACAGGGGTATGGCTACACCTTC. Residues: CASSYLQGYGYTF.

The chain links TRBV7-8 to TRBJ2-7, with D unclear. Germline V lookup: CDR1 SGHVS, CDR2 FQNEAQ. Trimming shortened V by 1 base and J by 1 base, and 14 bases separated the two germline ends. The CDR3 runs 16 residues. The CDR3 DNA reads TGTGCCAGCAGCTTAGGTCCGAGGTTGGGGTCCTACGAGCAGTACTTC. Translation: CASSLGPRLGSYEQYF. The full variable domain, rest sourced from reference TRBV7-8 and TRBJ2-7, is GAGVSQSPRYKVAKRGQDVALRCDPISGHVSLFWYQQALGQGPEFLTYFQNEAQLDKSGLPSDRFFAERPEGSVSTLKIQRTQQEDSAVYLCASSLGPRLGSYEQYFGPGTRLTVT.

The table lists this clone with a few counts. V and J are TRBV11-2 and TRBJ2-7; D is possibly TRBD1 (6 bases). The CDR3 is 17 amino acids. V was pared by 5 bases and J by 6 bases, with 26 bases between. The germline CDR1 and CDR2 sequences are SGHAT and FQNNGV. CDR3 region: CASSPTEGGLVGREQYF. CDR3 sequence (DNA): TGTGCCAGCAGCCCCACAGAAGGGGGTCTAGTGGGTCGCGAGCAGTACTTC.

This chain joins TRBV15 and TRBJ2-3; D unresolved. This CDR3 spans 13 amino acids. Trimming took off 3 bases at V and 0 bases at J, with 4 bases between the two ends. In germline, CDR1 is LNHNV, CDR2 YYDKDF (reference sequence). The chain's CDR3 is CATSSGSTDTQYF. The CDR3 DNA reads TGTGCCACCAGCAGCGGAAGCACAGATACGCAGTATTTT. Looking up the rest from reference TRBV15 and TRBJ2-3 gives the full variable domain: DAMVIQNPRYQVTQFGKPVTLSCSQTLNHNVMYWYQQKSSQAPKLLFHYYDKDFNNEADTPDNFQSRRPNTSFCFLDIRSPGLGDTAMYLCATSSGSTDTQYFGPGTRLTVL.

This clone was detected only a few times. V is TRBV2 and J is TRBJ1-2; TRBD1 might be the D (5 bases). Trimming removed 7 bases from V and 4 bases from J, with 19 bases in between. The CDR3 spans 15 residues. The germline gives CDR1 SNHLY, CDR2 FYNNEI. In DNA, the CDR3 is TGTGCCAGCAAACCCCGGGACCGAGGTTCCTATGGCTACACCTTC. It is translated as CASKPRDRGSYGYTF. Full variable domain (missing parts from reference TRBV2 and TRBJ1-2): EPEVTQTPSHQVTQMGQEVILRCVPISNHLYFYWYRQILGQKVEFLVSFYNNEISEKSEIFDDQFSVERPDGSNFTLKIRSTKLEDSAMYFCASKPRDRGSYGYTFGSGTRLTVV.

A few counts support this clone. The chain is built from TRBV5-1 and TRBJ2-7; 9 nucleotides agree with TRBD2. The germline gives CDR1 SGHRS, CDR2 YFSETQ. Trimming took 5 bases from V and 6 from J; bases not matched to a gene: 12. The CDR3 extends over 15 amino acids. The CDR3: CASSFKAGGPSEQYF. In DNA form, the CDR3 reads TGCGCCAGCAGTTTCAAAGCGGGGGGCCCTTCCGAGCAGTACTTC.

This chain connects TRBV29-1 to TRBJ2-7, with 13 bases aligning to TRBD2. The germline gives CDR1 SQVTM, CDR2 ANQGSEA. The CDR3 totals 19 residues. The V gene end was trimmed by 7 bases and the J gene end by 7 bases; junction bases not matched to a gene: 25. The CDR3 here is CSASLRWTSGSRRLEEQYF. The CDR3 region has the DNA TGCAGCGCCAGCCTCCGATGGACTAGCGGGAGCAGGCGTTTAGAAGAGCAGTACTTC.

J is TRBJ1-3 and V is TRBV2; D unclear. Germline loops: CDR1 SNHLY, CDR2 FYNNEI. V gave up 6 bases and J gave up 1 base, with 13 bases separating them. The CDR3 length is 15 residues. CDR3 protein: CASSRNVLSGNTIYF. In nucleotides, the CDR3 is TGTGCCAGCAGCAGAAATGTCCTATCTGGAAACACCATATATTTT.

The chain recombines TRBV4-1 with TRBJ2-3; perhaps TRBD2 as D (6 bases). The CDR3 has 15 amino acids. Per the germline V gene, CDR1 is MGHRA and CDR2 is YSYEKL. V was shortened by 5 bases and J by 2 bases, with 14 bases between the two germline ends. The CDR3 loop is CASSTGSGATDTQYF. As DNA, the CDR3 is TGCGCCAGCAGCACCGGTAGCGGAGCCACAGATACGCAGTATTTT.

This chain uses TRBV5-1 with TRBJ2-5, with D tentatively TRBD1 or TRBD2 (5 bases each). The length of the CDR3 is 18 residues. Germline V lookup: CDR1 SGHRS, CDR2 YFSETQ. V lost 3 bases and J 0 bases, leaving 21 bases between the germline ends. Here the CDR3 DNA reads TGCGCCAGCAGCTCCCCAGGGCGCAAGACTACGGACCAAGAGACCCAGTACTTC. Translated, it gives CASSSPGRKTTDQETQYF.

This rearrangement joins TRBV11-3 to TRBJ2-1; D not resolved. Germline loops: CDR1 SGHNT, CDR2 YENEEA. Trimming pared 5 bases from V and 8 bases from J, leaving 16 bases between. The CDR3 is 14 residues long. For the CDR3, the DNA is TGTGCCAGCAGCCCGTCCCCCGGAGTGGATGAGCAGTTCTTC. Amino acids: CASSPSPGVDEQFF.

This clone was counted only a few times. This sequence joins TRBV10-2 and TRBJ2-3, with D perhaps being TRBD1 or TRBD2 (5 bases each). The germline V and J ends were trimmed by 4 bases and 2 bases, with 13 bases remaining between them. The CDR3 contains 15 residues. Germline V gene data show CDR1 as WSHSY and CDR2 as SAAADI. The CDR3 sequence: CASSVGVGSTDTQYF. The CDR3 nucleotides read TGCGCCAGCAGTGTGGGGGTTGGGTCCACAGATACGCAGTATTTT.

This chain joins TRBV2 and TRBJ1-1, with D possibly TRBD1 on 5 matching bases. The V gene lost 4 bases and the J gene lost 5 bases, with 8 bases spanning the gap. Looked up from germline, CDR1 is SNHLY and CDR2 is FYNNEI. The length of the CDR3 is 12 residues. The chain's CDR3 is CASSGGWTEAFF. The DNA for the CDR3 is TGTGCCAGCAGTGGGGGCTGGACTGAAGCTTTCTTT. Combining the CDR3 with reference TRBV2 and TRBJ1-1 gives the whole variable domain EPEVTQTPSHQVTQMGQEVILRCVPISNHLYFYWYRQILGQKVEFLVSFYNNEISEKSEIFDDQFSVERPDGSNFTLKIRSTKLEDSAMYFCASSGGWTEAFFGQGTRLTVV.

A few counts support this clone. The V call is TRBV5-1, the J call TRBJ1-2; 8 bases map to TRBD1. Germline-derived CDR1 and CDR2 are SGHRS and YFSETQ. V shed 5 bases, J shed 5 bases, and the junction held 5 bases outside the gene matches. The CDR3 length is 13 residues. The CDR3, as DNA: TGCGCCAGCAGTCCGGACAGGGTTTATGGCTACACCTTC. This translates into CASSPDRVYGYTF.

In its sample, this clone was seen a few times. The V call is TRBV9, the J call TRBJ2-2, with 9 bases lining up with TRBD2. The germline gives CDR1 SGDLS, CDR2 YYNGEE. This CDR3 region has 17 residues. The trim removed 0 bases at V and 6 bases at J, leaving 9 bases unmatched. CDR3 residues: CASSVGAGGVMAGELFF. The CDR3 region has the DNA TGTGCCAGCAGCGTAGGAGCGGGAGGAGTTATGGCCGGGGAGCTGTTTTTT.